This T cell receptor (beta chain) was observed in a study of metastatic and nonmetastatic thyroid tumors. The CDR3 length is 13 residues. Trimming left V 3 bases short and J 3 bases short, with 6 bases between. All patients were treatment-naive before thyroid surgery. TCRdb reanalyzed the PCR reads with MiXCR. Of fewer than 20,000 clones in the sample, about 15% were seen once. This clone is classed as medium-sized. This TCR was sampled from a female donor with papillary thyroid cancer or a benign thyroid nodule (not recorded which). Some clones in this sample may be carry-over from other donors' samples. The rearrangement links TRBV12-3 or TRBV12-4 to TRBJ2-1; maybe TRBD2 (5 bases). Sequencing input: blood. CDR3 DNA sequence: TGTGCCAGCAGTTTGGAGGACTACAATGAGCAGTTCTTC. Protein: CASSLEDYNEQFF.